These 20 T cell receptor beta chains came from one sample sequenced in a study of blood T cell repertoires in COVID-19. Libraries were prepared by immunoSEQ multiplex PCR; TCRdb keeps only in-frame clonotypes and omits some of them. The table includes tens of thousands of clones, around 86% detected once. Sequenced sample: peripheral blood. These receptors were obtained from a woman aged 55-75 years with acute or convalescent COVID-19.

The chain combines TRBV28 with TRBJ2-5, with 13 bases fitting TRBD2. V trimming: 6 bases; J trimming: 5 bases; junction bases outside the gene matches: 9. Per germline, CDR1 MDHEN and CDR2 SYDVKM. The CDR3 has 16 amino acids. CDR3 DNA sequence: TGTGCCAGCAGGGACGGACTAGCGGGGGTCCGGGAGACCCAGTACTTC. This gives the protein CASRDGLAGVRETQYF. The full variable domain, its missing parts supplied by reference TRBV28 and TRBJ2-5, is DVKVTQSSRYLVKRTGEKVFLECVQDMDHENMFWYRQDPGLGLRLIYFSYDVKMKEKGDIPEGYSVSREKKERFSLILESASTNQTSMYLCASRDGLAGVRETQYFGPGTRLLVL.

The CDR3 is CASSLGGYEQYF. The CDR3 DNA is TGCGCCAGCAGCTTGGGAGGCTACGAGCAGTACTTC. The chain combines TRBV5-1 with TRBJ2-7; D unresolved. The CDR3 has 12 amino acids. CDR1 and CDR2 from the germline V gene are SGHRS and YFSETQ. Trimming took off 0 bases at V and 3 bases at J, with 4 bases between the two ends.

This clone has a count of ten or more. The chain uses TRBV18 and TRBJ2-7, with a weak D call TRBD1 (6 bases). The CDR3 sequence is 12 residues long. V gave up 2 bases and J gave up 6 bases, with 8 bases separating them. Germline CDR1 is KGHSH and CDR2 is LQKENI. The CDR3 DNA is TGTGCCAGCTCACCAGGGACATCCGAGCAGTACTTC. As protein: CASSPGTSEQYF.

The sample holds one count of this clone. The genes are TRBV6-2 or TRBV6-3 and TRBJ1-1; D not certain. This CDR3 has 15 residues. V dropped 5 bases and J dropped 0 bases, with 13 bases sitting between them. The germline V gene encodes CDR1 MNHEY and CDR2 SVGEGT. CDR3 sequence: CASSKRRELNTEAFF. In DNA, the CDR3 is TGTGCCAGCAGTAAGAGGCGGGAATTGAACACTGAAGCTTTCTTT.

This clone came up once. The gene calls are TRBV5-1 and TRBJ2-7; the match to TRBD2 covers 9 bases. The CDR3 contains 14 residues. The trim removed 5 bases at V and 5 bases at J, leaving 8 bases unmatched. Looked up from germline, CDR1 is SGHRS and CDR2 is YFSETQ. The CDR3 DNA is TGCGCCAGCAGACAGCGGGGGGCAAGCGACGAGCAGTACTTC. Translation gives CASRQRGASDEQYF. The full variable domain, rest sourced from reference TRBV5-1 and TRBJ2-7, is KAGVTQTPRYLIKTRGQQVTLSCSPISGHRSVSWYQQTPGQGLQFLFEYFSETQRNKGNFPGRFSGRQFSNSRSEMNVSTLELGDSALYLCASRQRGASDEQYFGPGTRLTVT.

The CDR3, as DNA: TGTGCCTGGAGCGAAAACAGGGTTTCGGTCGGGGAAAAACTGTTTTTT. Translation gives CAWSENRVSVGEKLFF. The chain has TRBV30 and TRBJ1-4, with D possibly being TRBD1 (6 bases). Deletions cut 3 bases from V and 8 bases from J, with 22 bases between. The CDR3 is 16 residues long. Germline CDR1 reads GTSNPN; CDR2 reads SVGIG (reference sequence).

This clone has only a few counts. The rearrangement joins TRBV2 to TRBJ2-3; 7 positions match TRBD1. The CDR3 is 15 amino acids. The ends lost 6 bases at V and 0 bases at J; junction bases unmatched: 6. Germline V gene sequence: CDR1 SNHLY, CDR2 FYNNEI. The DNA for the CDR3 is TGTGCCAGCAGCGCCCTACAGGGGAGCACAGATACGCAGTATTTT. The encoded protein is CASSALQGSTDTQYF.

This chain connects TRBV28 to TRBJ1-1; 7 bases agree with TRBD1. After removal of 4 bases from V and 1 base from J, the junction contained 9 bases not matched to a gene. Germline CDR1 MDHEN, CDR2 SYDVKM. This CDR3 has 16 residues. Here the CDR3 reads CASSSPQAGGNTEAFF. The CDR3, as DNA: TGTGCCAGCAGTTCACCCCAAGCAGGGGGGAACACTGAAGCTTTCTTT.

V gene TRBV10-3 combines with J gene TRBJ1-1; 7 nucleotides match TRBD1. The CDR3 covers 13 residues. CDR1 and CDR2 (germline): ENHRY, SYGVKD. With 10 bases clipped from V and 1 base from J, the junction kept 6 bases outside the gene matches. The DNA for the CDR3 is TGTGCCACGAAGACAGGGCAGAACACTGAAGCTTTCTTT. The encoded protein is CATKTGQNTEAFF.

This chain uses TRBV6-5 with TRBJ2-7, with D possibly TRBD1 on 5 matching bases. CDR3 length: 14 amino acids. V shed 8 bases and J shed 5 bases, with 19 bases lying between them. Germline V gene sequence: CDR1 MNHEY, CDR2 SVGAGI. CDR3 in amino acids: CASHGWGNLDEQYF. The DNA of the CDR3 is TGTGCCAGCCATGGTTGGGGCAACTTGGACGAGCAGTACTTC.

This clone was seen only a few times. This CDR3 reads CASSTGGGGDGYTF. The CDR3 DNA reads as TGTGCCAGCAGCACCGGAGGGGGGGGAGATGGCTACACCTTC. The gene calls are TRBV7-2 and TRBJ1-2, with TRBD1 as a possible D gene (6 bases). The V and J ends lost 5 bases and 6 bases respectively, with 16 bases between them. The CDR3 runs 14 residues. CDR1 and CDR2 from the germline V gene are SGHTA and FQGNSA.

V and J are TRBV4-3 and TRBJ2-1; 15 bases are a match to TRBD2. J was trimmed by 10 bases and V by 4 bases; bases with no gene match: 8. This CDR3 is built from 16 residues. From germline, CDR1 is LGHNA and CDR2 YSLEER. CDR3 sequence (DNA): TGCGCCAGCAGCCCAGGACTAGCGGGGGGGCCAGGGGAGCAGTTCTTC. Translation gives CASSPGLAGGPGEQFF.

The chain couples TRBV30 to TRBJ1-1; D is perhaps TRBD1 (6 bases). The CDR3 covers 13 residues. Germline CDR1 reads GTSNPN; CDR2 reads SVGIG (reference sequence). V was clipped by 0 bases and J by 5 bases, with 10 bases between them. This CDR3 is CAWSVHRETEAFF. CDR3 nucleotide sequence: TGTGCCTGGAGTGTACACAGGGAAACTGAAGCTTTCTTT.

This chain uses TRBV2 with TRBJ2-5; the match to TRBD2 covers 8 bases. V lost 1 base, J lost 0 bases, and 1 base stayed unmatched. There are 15 residues in the CDR3. Germline CDR1 SNHLY, CDR2 FYNNEI. CDR3 sequence reads: CASSEERGYQETQYF. The DNA of the CDR3 is TGTGCCAGCAGTGAAGAGCGGGGGTACCAAGAGACCCAGTACTTC.

The V gene is TRBV29-1, the J gene TRBJ2-5; no clear D. V dropped 7 bases and J dropped 1 base, with 4 bases sitting between them. This CDR3 is built from 10 residues. CDR1 SQVTM and CDR2 ANQGSEA come from the germline V gene. The CDR3 DNA is TGCAGCGCGCTCCAAGAGACCCAGTACTTC. Translation: CSALQETQYF.

This clone turned up a few times. The chain recombines TRBV29-1 with TRBJ2-7, with D maybe TRBD1 (7 bases). CDR1 is SQVTM, CDR2 ANQGSEA, per germline. Trimming left V 2 bases short and J 4 bases short, with 15 bases between. The CDR3 is made up of 14 amino acids. CDR3 protein: CSVEWDSGGYEQYF. Here the CDR3 DNA reads TGCAGCGTTGAATGGGACAGTGGAGGGTACGAGCAGTACTTC.

The chain couples TRBV5-1 to TRBJ2-1, with D hard to call. CDR3 length: 13 residues. The V gene's germline CDR1 is SGHRS and CDR2 YFSETQ. With 4 bases removed from V and 7 bases from J, the gap between germline ends came to 12 bases. CDR3 protein: CASSLGILNEQFF. CDR3 in DNA: TGCGCCAGCAGCCTAGGTATTCTGAATGAGCAGTTCTTC. Full variable domain (remainder filled in from reference TRBV5-1 and TRBJ2-1): KAGVTQTPRYLIKTRGQQVTLSCSPISGHRSVSWYQQTPGQGLQFLFEYFSETQRNKGNFPGRFSGRQFSNSRSEMNVSTLELGDSALYLCASSLGILNEQFFGPGTRLTVL.

The genes are TRBV27 and TRBJ2-7, with TRBD1 matching 7 bases. Germline loops: CDR1 MNHEY, CDR2 SMNVEV (reference sequence). V was pared by 4 bases and J by 0 bases, with 6 bases of the junction left unmatched. This CDR3 spans 15 amino acids. The CDR3 sequence: CASSSHRGSSYEQYF. The CDR3 coding sequence is TGTGCCAGCAGTTCTCACAGGGGCTCCTCCTACGAGCAGTACTTC.

The V and J genes are TRBV10-3 and TRBJ2-3, with D possibly TRBD2 on 6 matching bases. CDR1 ENHRY and CDR2 SYGVKD come from the germline V gene. V was cut by 4 bases and J by 1 base, with 12 bases left in between. This CDR3 is built from 15 residues. CDR3 DNA sequence: TGTGCCATCAGTGTAGGAGGGGATGGCACAGATACGCAGTATTTT. Protein: CAISVGGDGTDTQYF.

Note on this clone: The same CDR3 can be traced to other DNA sequences in this sample. The V gene is TRBV27, the J gene TRBJ2-7, with 7 bases fitting TRBD1. Germline V lookup: CDR1 MNHEY, CDR2 SMNVEV (reference sequence). After removal of 6 bases from V and 2 bases from J, the junction contained 7 bases not matched to a gene. This CDR3 comprises 14 residues. This CDR3 reads CASRPGQTTYEQYF. CDR3 sequence (DNA): TGTGCCAGCAGACCGGGACAGACAACCTACGAGCAGTACTTC.